This T cell receptor (beta chain) emerged from a study of blood T cell repertoires in COVID-19. Study details: Acute and convalescent COVID-19 samples came from the United States, Italy and Spain.

Original methodology: Nucleated cell number was recorded as an estimate derived from reference gene primer amplification. Here immunoSEQ multiplex PCR was the method, and the copy in TCRdb shows in-frame clones only, minus some. V, J and clone size reflect that table, while D and trimming were determined from the DNA. Among 130,000 to 150,000 clones listed, over 80% were seen once. V dropped 5 bases and J dropped 0; count of bases not matched to a gene: 8. Per the germline V gene, CDR1 is MDHEN and CDR2 is SYDVKM. The CDR3 consists of 17 residues. The TCR originated in an older man with acute or convalescent COVID-19. Sequencing input: peripheral blood. This chain links TRBV28 with TRBJ1-5, with 9 nucleotides matching TRBD1. The CDR3 coding sequence is TGTGCCAGCAGTCCTGGACAGGGGCACAATAGCAATCAGCCCCAGCATTTT. Amino acid sequence: CASSPGQGHNSNQPQHF.